This T cell receptor (beta chain) was sequenced in a study of blood T cell repertoires in COVID-19. Study as a whole: Sources were T cells, B-cell-depleted T cells, or PBMCs; the material itself was cDNA or gDNA.

Unmatched junction bases numbered 9, after V lost 4 bases and J lost 5 bases. The CDR3 is 15 residues long. The germline CDR1 and CDR2 sequences are LGHDT and YNNKEL (reference sequence). Repertoires were generated with immunoSEQ multiplex PCR, while TCRdb's copy carries only in-frame clones and drops some. The sample consists of about 94,000 clones, around 75% of them appearing once. The TCR sequence derives from a man aged 65 to 85 with COVID-19, enrolled during active disease. The chain has TRBV3-1 (or the pseudogene TRBV3-2) and TRBJ1-1; TRBD1 aligns across 8 bases. Sequenced: peripheral blood. This CDR3 reads CASSPTRTGRTEAFF. Written as DNA, the CDR3 is TGTGCCAGCAGCCCAACACGGACAGGGAGGACTGAAGCTTTCTTT.